Following are 10 T cell receptor beta chains from one sample sequenced in a study of blood T cell repertoires in COVID-19. Only in-frame clones appear in the TCRdb table, and some are missing; sequencing was by immunoSEQ multiplex PCR. The sample lists 150,000 to 200,000 clones, more than 80% occurring once. Sequenced input: peripheral blood. The receptors were gathered from a middle-aged man with acute or convalescent COVID-19.

The rearrangement joins TRBV5-5 to TRBJ1-2; 7 bases agree with TRBD1. This CDR3 has 15 residues. CDR1 is SGHKS, CDR2 YYEKEE, per germline (reference sequence). Germline trimming cut 4 bases from V and 3 bases from J; bases unmatched to any gene: 9. This CDR3 is CASSPTGLFDYGYTF. The CDR3, as DNA: TGTGCCAGCAGCCCGACAGGGCTCTTTGACTATGGCTACACCTTC.

The chain is built from TRBV10-3 and TRBJ1-1; D remains ambiguous. V lost 0 bases and J lost 2, with 7 bases in between. Germline V CDR1 and CDR2: ENHRY, SYGVKD. This CDR3 contains 14 residues. Here the CDR3 reads CAISESGRNTEAFF. In DNA, the CDR3 is TGTGCCATCAGTGAGTCGGGCAGAAACACTGAAGCTTTCTTT.

V usage is TRBV6-2 or TRBV6-3 and J usage is TRBJ1-1, with 8 bases matching TRBD1. This CDR3 contains 16 residues. The ends lost 6 bases at V and 5 bases at J; junction bases unmatched: 14. Per the germline V gene, CDR1 is MNHEY and CDR2 is SVGEGT. The CDR3 loop reads CASSPGGAGRGTEAFF. CDR3 nucleotide sequence: TGTGCCAGCAGCCCAGGGGGCGCGGGGCGGGGTACTGAAGCTTTCTTT.

The rearrangement joins TRBV4-2 to TRBJ2-3; 8 bases are shared with TRBD2. The CDR3 contains 17 residues. The germline CDR1 and CDR2 sequences are LGHNA and YNFKEQ. The V and J ends lost 0 bases and 2 bases, in that order; junction bases with no gene match: 7. The chain's CDR3 is CASSQEGPGLDTDTQYF. For the CDR3, the DNA is TGTGCCAGCAGCCAAGAGGGCCCGGGACTAGACACAGATACGCAGTATTTT.

V and J are TRBV21-1 and TRBJ2-3; the listed D gene, TRBD2, was not tested against the DNA. TRBV21-1 has pseudogene status. The CDR3 spans 13 residues. CDR3 sequence reads: CASSQSLSGNQYF. CDR3 nucleotides: TGTGCCAGCAGTCAAAGCCTCTCCGGTAATCAGTATTTT.

This clone was detected once. This chain links TRBV7-8 with TRBJ2-6; 8 bases agree with TRBD1. The CDR3 is made up of 17 amino acids. The germline gives CDR1 SGHVS, CDR2 FQNEAQ. Trimming cost V 4 bases and J 2 bases; bases outside gene matches: 7. CDR3 loop: CASSSIGQGTGANVLTF. In DNA, the CDR3 is TGTGCCAGCAGCTCTATTGGACAGGGCACTGGGGCCAACGTCCTGACTTTC.

V usage is TRBV2 and J usage is TRBJ1-1; D not certain. Germline V gene sequence: CDR1 SNHLY, CDR2 FYNNEI. Between the trimmed V and J ends, which lost 0 bases and 4 bases, there was a span of 6 bases. This CDR3 spans 13 amino acids. CDR3 sequence: CASSEAPLTEAFF. For the CDR3, the DNA is TGTGCCAGCAGTGAAGCCCCCCTCACTGAAGCTTTCTTT.

The rearrangement links TRBV6-4 to TRBJ1-2, with a tentative D call TRBD1 (6 bases). V lost 6 bases, J lost 2 bases, and 13 bases lay in between. The CDR3 is made up of 14 amino acids. The germline V gene has CDR1 MRHNA and CDR2 SNTAGT. CDR3 bases: TGTGCCAGCAGACAGGGCCTCAACAACTATGGCTACACCTTC. It is translated as CASRQGLNNYGYTF.

The chain links TRBV30 to TRBJ1-6; no clear D gene. The CDR3 runs to 14 residues. Germline V gene sequence: CDR1 GTSNPN, CDR2 SVGIG (reference sequence). Trimming left V 0 bases short and J 5 bases short, with 8 bases between. CDR3 sequence: CAWSVAGDNSPLHF. The CDR3 coding sequence is TGTGCCTGGAGTGTGGCAGGTGATAATTCACCCCTCCACTTT.

The chain joins TRBV18 to TRBJ1-4; the match to TRBD1 covers 8 bases. CDR1 is KGHSH, CDR2 LQKENI, per germline. The CDR3 length is 14 residues. V trimming: 3 bases; J trimming: 8 bases; junction bases outside the gene matches: 5. CDR3 residues: CASSPTGVEEKLFF. CDR3 sequence (DNA): TGTGCCAGCTCACCGACAGGGGTAGAGGAAAAACTGTTTTTT. The full variable domain, its missing parts supplied by reference TRBV18 and TRBJ1-4, is NAGVMQNPRHLVRRRGQEARLRCSPMKGHSHVYWYRQLPEEGLKFMVYLQKENIIDESGMPKERFSAEFPKEGPSILRIQQVVRGDSAAYFCASSPTGVEEKLFFGSGTQLSVL.